This paragraph reports one T cell receptor beta chain. These data belong to a study of blood T cell repertoires in COVID-19. Clones were sequenced by immunoSEQ multiplex PCR, and TCRdb holds only the in-frame ones, with some missing. Here the sample spans tens of thousands of clones, 80% to 85% being singletons. V was clipped by 8 bases and J by 2 bases; unmatched bases: 13. This CDR3 has 16 amino acids. Germline values: CDR1 MNHEY, CDR2 SMNVEV (reference sequence). V and J are TRBV27 and TRBJ2-3; 7 positions match TRBD1. This TCR came from a man aged 60 to 75 with active COVID-19. The specimen sequenced was peripheral blood. As DNA, the CDR3 is TGTGCCAGCTCAAAATCAGGGGGAATGGTCACAGATACGCAGTATTTT. Amino acid sequence: CASSKSGGMVTDTQYF.